This T cell receptor (beta chain) was documented in a study of blood T cell repertoires in COVID-19. Study as a whole: Some COVID-19 samples were acute and others convalescent; all came from the United States, Italy and Spain. Sample material is recorded as cDNA or gDNA derived from T cells, B-cell-depleted T cells, or PBMCs.

Trimming shortened V by 3 bases and J by 10 bases, and 8 bases separated the two germline ends. The CDR3 is 12 amino acids. Germline V gives CDR1 SGDLS, CDR2 YYNGEE. This clone was detected a few times. Authors' analysis steps: Estimation of nucleated cell counts relied on the amplification of reference gene primers. Only in-frame clones appear in the TCRdb table, and some are missing; sequencing was by immunoSEQ multiplex PCR. V, J and clone size derive from that table, while D and trimming were established from the DNA sequence. The sample comprises around 300,000 clones, around 90% of which are singletons, and 2% to 3% rests with the top ten.

The sequence was obtained from a young man with active or convalescent COVID-19. V usage is TRBV9 and J usage is TRBJ1-6, with D hard to call. The specimen sequenced was peripheral blood. CDR3: CASSDPGSPLHF. CDR3 in DNA: TGTGCCAGCAGCGACCCCGGGTCACCCCTCCACTTT.